This T cell receptor (beta chain) was documented in a study of Tregs in tolerant kidney transplant recipients. Germline loops: CDR1 SGDLS, CDR2 YYNGEE. The CDR3 sequence is 16 residues long. TCRdb's table, derived via immunoSEQ multiplex PCR, lists solely in-frame clones and lacks some. The data show roughly 66,000 clones, approximately 92% seen once. About this clone itself: One end of the junction varies from germline; a read error may be responsible.

This TCR derives from a human donor who received a combined kidney and bone marrow transplant. The sequencing here drew on CD8+ T cells from blood, taken before the transplant. V and J are TRBV9 and TRBJ2-7, with TRBD2 matching 12 bases. The CDR3 sequence is CAGSSPTSGSKHEQYF. The CDR3 DNA sequence: TGTGCCGGCAGCTCGCCGACTAGCGGGAGCAAGCACGAGCAGTACTTC.